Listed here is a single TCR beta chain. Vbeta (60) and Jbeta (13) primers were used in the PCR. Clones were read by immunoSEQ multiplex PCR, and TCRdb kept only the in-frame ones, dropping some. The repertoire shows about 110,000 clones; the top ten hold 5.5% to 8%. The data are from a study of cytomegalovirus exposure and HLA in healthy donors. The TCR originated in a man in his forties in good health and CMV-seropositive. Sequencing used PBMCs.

As DNA, the CDR3 is TGCGCCAGCAGCCTCTCCTTGGACTCACCGTCCTACACCGGGGAGCTGTTTTTT. Its translation is CASSLSLDSPSYTGELFF. The chain has TRBV4-3 and TRBJ2-2; perhaps TRBD2 as D (5 bases). The germline V and J ends were trimmed by 4 bases and 3 bases, with 21 bases remaining between them. This CDR3 contains 18 residues. The germline CDR1 and CDR2 sequences are LGHNA and YSLEER.